Listed here are 3 T cell receptor beta chains from one sample, sequenced in a study of radiotherapy plus CTLA-4 blockade in lung cancer. Assay: immunoSEQ multiplex PCR; the TCRdb copy retains only in-frame clones and omits some. The sample lists approximately 76,000 clones; more than 60% were seen once. This specimen consisted of peripheral blood, obtained from a patient treated with radiotherapy plus ipilimumab. The source is a human donor with non-small cell lung cancer who had a partial response to radiotherapy plus ipilimumab. Some clones in this sample may be carry-over from other donors' samples.

This clone showed up just a few times. The chain uses TRBV11-3 and TRBJ2-4, with 11 bases lining up with TRBD1. Germline V CDR1 and CDR2: SGHNT, YENEEA. Trimming removed 7 bases from V and 0 bases from J; junction bases left unmatched: 11. The CDR3 has 18 amino acids. CDR3 DNA: TGTGCCAGCACGCTAGGGACAGGGGGGACATTAGCCAAAAACATTCAGTACTTC. This encodes CASTLGTGGTLAKNIQYF.

This clone occurred a few times. The chain carries TRBV19 and TRBJ2-3, with 10 bases matching TRBD1. Losses at the gene ends were 3 bases for V and 0 bases for J; bases not matched to a gene: 3. Germline assignment: CDR1 LNHDA and CDR2 SQIVND (reference sequence). This CDR3 is built from 16 residues. DNA for the CDR3: TGTGCCAGTAGTATTGGGACAGGGGTCAGCACAGATACGCAGTATTTT. This codes for CASSIGTGVSTDTQYF.

The V gene is TRBV7-8, the J gene TRBJ2-1; tentative D call: TRBD2 (6 bases). The germline gives CDR1 SGHVS, CDR2 FQNEAQ. The CDR3 totals 14 residues. Trimming took 6 bases from V and 3 from J, leaving 12 bases between them. The DNA of the CDR3 is TGTGCCAGCAGGCCCCGGGACTTCTACAATGAGCAGTTCTTC. Protein sequence: CASRPRDFYNEQFF. Complete variable domain (other parts from reference TRBV7-8 and TRBJ2-1): GAGVSQSPRYKVAKRGQDVALRCDPISGHVSLFWYQQALGQGPEFLTYFQNEAQLDKSGLPSDRFFAERPEGSVSTLKIQRTQQEDSAVYLCASRPRDFYNEQFFGPGTRLTVL.